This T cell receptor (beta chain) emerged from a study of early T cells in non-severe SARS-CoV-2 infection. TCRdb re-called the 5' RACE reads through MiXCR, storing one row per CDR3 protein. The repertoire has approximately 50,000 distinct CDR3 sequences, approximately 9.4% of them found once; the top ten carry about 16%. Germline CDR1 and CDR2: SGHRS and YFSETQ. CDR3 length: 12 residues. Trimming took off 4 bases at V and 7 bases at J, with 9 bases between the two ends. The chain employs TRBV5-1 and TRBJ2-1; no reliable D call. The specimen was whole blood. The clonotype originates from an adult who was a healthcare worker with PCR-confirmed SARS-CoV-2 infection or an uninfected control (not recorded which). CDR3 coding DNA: TGCGCCAGCAGCACAACTCGAAATGAGCAGTTCTTC. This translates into CASSTTRNEQFF.